The 29 T cell receptor beta chains given below trace back to one sample, sequenced in a study of graft-versus-host responses after intestinal transplantation. Which antigens these TCRs recognize remains unknown. The assay was immunoSEQ multiplex PCR, and TCRdb's table has in-frame clones only and misses some. The table includes tens of thousands of clones, 85% to 95% detected once. Sequenced here: unstimulated CD4+ T cells sorted from spleen or lymph node cells, sampled before transplant. The source of these receptors is a human donor who was the organ donor for an intestinal transplant.

This clone was found once. The J gene is TRBJ1-5, the V gene TRBV4-3; 9 bases line up with TRBD1. J gave up 6 bases and V 0 bases, and 6 bases lay outside the gene matches. Germline CDR1 and CDR2: LGHNA and YSLEER. The CDR3 runs to 16 residues. The CDR3 protein is CASSQEGTGFGQPQHF. The CDR3 nucleotides are TGCGCCAGCAGCCAAGAGGGGACAGGGTTTGGTCAGCCCCAGCATTTT.

J is TRBJ1-1 and V is TRBV11-3; the D gene is possibly TRBD1 (6 bases). V shed 1 base and J shed 1 base, with 10 bases lying between them. This CDR3 is 15 amino acids long. Germline CDR1 reads SGHNT; CDR2 reads YENEEA. CDR3 nucleotide sequence: TGTGCCAGCAGCTTAGCCGCAGGGGCGAACACTGAAGCTTTCTTT. Translation gives CASSLAAGANTEAFF.

This chain uses TRBV29-1 with TRBJ2-5; D is uncertain. Germline V gene sequence: CDR1 SQVTM, CDR2 ANQGSEA. Trimming took off 5 bases at V and 5 bases at J, with 6 bases between the two ends. The CDR3 extends over 10 amino acids. CDR3 DNA sequence: TGCAGCGTTAGGGTGGAGACCCAGTACTTC. It encodes CSVRVETQYF. Filled out from reference TRBV29-1 and TRBJ2-5, the complete variable domain reads SAVISQKPSRDICQRGTSLTIQCQVDSQVTMMFWYRQQPGQSLTLIATANQGSEATYESGFVIDKFPISRPNLTFSTLTVSNMSPEDSSIYLCSVRVETQYFGPGTRLLVL.

For the CDR3, the DNA is TGTGCCAGCAGCGATGGGACGGGGGCTATGGATGAGCAGTTCTTC. This codes for CASSDGTGAMDEQFF. The chain carries TRBV11-1 and TRBJ2-1, with D possibly called TRBD1 or TRBD2 (6 bases each). V was trimmed by 5 bases and J by 8 bases, leaving 19 bases between them. Looked up from germline, CDR1 is SGHAT and CDR2 is FQDESV (reference sequence). The CDR3 loop spans 15 amino acids. Complete variable domain (other parts from reference TRBV11-1 and TRBJ2-1): EAEVAQSPRYKITEKSQAVAFWCDPISGHATLYWYRQILGQGPELLVQFQDESVVDDSQLPKDRFSAERLKGVDSTLKIQPAELGDSAMYLCASSDGTGAMDEQFFGPGTRLTVL.

The chain employs TRBV9 and TRBJ2-2; no reliable D call. Germline V gives CDR1 SGDLS, CDR2 YYNGEE. V lost 0 bases to trimming and J lost 0 bases, with 12 bases between them. The CDR3 is made up of 17 amino acids. The CDR3 coding sequence is TGTGCCAGCAGCGTAGTCTTGTCTTTCGCGAACACCGGGGAGCTGTTTTTT. It translates to CASSVVLSFANTGELFF.

The rearrangement joins TRBV23-1 to TRBJ1-5; weak D call: TRBD1 (6 bases). TRBV23-1 is filed as an ORF, its function uncertain. This CDR3 has 16 residues. V was pared by 6 bases and J by 1 base, with 16 bases between. The CDR3 region is CASSRPGHRSNQPQHF. CDR3 nucleotides: TGCGCCAGCAGCCGACCGGGACACCGAAGCAATCAGCCCCAGCATTTT.

J is TRBJ2-4 and V is TRBV6-1, with TRBD1 matching 8 bases. Germline CDR1 and CDR2: MNHNS and SASEGT. The CDR3 has 13 amino acids. V was pared by 4 bases and J by 8 bases, with 4 bases of the junction left unmatched. The CDR3 coding sequence is TGTGCCAGCAGTGCAGGGGGCGGCTACATTCAGTACTTC. Translation: CASSAGGGYIQYF.

The rearrangement joins TRBV30 to TRBJ1-2; possible D gene TRBD1, 5 bases. The CDR3 runs 12 residues. Looked up from germline, CDR1 is GTSNPN and CDR2 is SVGIG (reference sequence). Trimming took off 3 bases at V and 1 base at J, with 6 bases between the two ends. The CDR3 DNA is TGTGCCTGGAGCAGGGTTAACTATGGCTACACCTTC. As protein: CAWSRVNYGYTF.

J is TRBJ1-5 and V is TRBV18; D is uncertain. Germline lookup yields CDR1 KGHSH and CDR2 LQKENI. The CDR3 totals 14 residues. Trimming shortened V by 1 base and J by 7 bases, and 11 bases separated the two germline ends. CDR3 protein: CASSPLSSIQPQHF. CDR3 coding DNA: TGTGCCAGCTCACCACTCAGCAGTATCCAGCCCCAGCATTTT.

The CDR3, as DNA: TGTGCCTGGAGTTTGGACCGAATGAACACTGAAGCTTTCTTT. Its translation: CAWSLDRMNTEAFF. The genes are TRBV30 and TRBJ1-1, with unresolved D. From germline, CDR1 is GTSNPN and CDR2 SVGIG (reference sequence). Deletions cut 2 bases from V and 0 bases from J, with 10 bases between. The CDR3 runs to 14 residues.

This chain joins TRBV4-3 and TRBJ2-2, with TRBD1 identical over 8 bases. Germline V gene sequence: CDR1 LGHNA, CDR2 YSLEER. The CDR3 extends over 15 amino acids. Trimming at V came to 4 bases and at J to 4 bases, leaving 5 bases not matched to a gene. CDR3 sequence: CASSLQGDVTGELFF. In nucleotides, the CDR3 is TGCGCCAGCAGCCTACAGGGGGATGTCACCGGGGAGCTGTTTTTT.

The rearrangement joins TRBV4-3 to TRBJ2-1; TRBD1 might be the D (5 bases). The V end was cut by 2 bases, the J end by 6 bases, with 14 bases between. CDR1 LGHNA and CDR2 YSLEER come from the germline V gene. The CDR3 is 15 residues long. The CDR3 protein is CASSQQAGLRNEQFF. The CDR3 region has the DNA TGCGCCAGCAGCCAACAGGCAGGGTTGCGCAATGAGCAGTTCTTC.

This clone was observed a single time. The J gene is TRBJ1-6, the V gene TRBV2; D gene unclear. V was pared by 6 bases and J by 8 bases, with 8 bases between. CDR3 length: 12 amino acids. Germline V CDR1 and CDR2: SNHLY, FYNNEI. Here the CDR3 reads CASRADDSPLHF. CDR3 nucleotide sequence: TGTGCCAGCAGGGCCGACGATTCACCCCTCCACTTT.

This clone was counted between two and nine times. The chain employs TRBV6-1 and TRBJ1-4, with 8 bases fitting TRBD1. The CDR3 spans 15 residues. The J segment lost 4 bases and the V segment lost 6 bases, leaving 7 bases of the junction unmatched. Germline lookup yields CDR1 MNHNS and CDR2 SASEGT. CDR3: CASSARQGRNEKLFF. CDR3 DNA: TGTGCCAGCAGCGCTAGACAGGGGCGTAATGAAAAACTGTTTTTT.

The chain has TRBV5-1 and TRBJ2-7, with D possibly TRBD1 on 6 matching bases. CDR3 length equals 12 residues. Germline CDR1 and CDR2: SGHRS and YFSETQ. V lost 5 bases to trimming and J lost 4 bases, with 10 bases between them. The DNA of the CDR3 is TGCGCCAGCAGTCAAACAGGGTACGAGCAGTACTTC. It yields the protein CASSQTGYEQYF.

This chain uses TRBV5-6 with TRBJ1-5; weak D call: TRBD1 (5 bases). Trimming removed 0 bases from V and 3 bases from J, with 10 bases in between. The CDR3 extends over 15 amino acids. CDR1 is SGHDT, CDR2 YYEEEE, per germline. DNA for the CDR3: TGTGCCAGCAGCTTGGCGGGGCGTGACAATCAGCCCCAGCATTTT. Protein: CASSLAGRDNQPQHF.

The V and J genes are TRBV4-1 and TRBJ1-1; possibly TRBD1 for D (5 bases). This CDR3 contains 15 residues. Germline CDR1 is MGHRA and CDR2 is YSYEKL. The V end lost 1 base, the J end lost 8 bases, and 17 bases lay between the germline ends. The CDR3 protein is CASSQGGRSTLEAFF. The CDR3 nucleotides are TGCGCCAGCAGCCAAGGGGGCAGATCAACACTGGAAGCTTTCTTT.

The chain uses TRBV28 and TRBJ2-7, with D possibly TRBD2 on 5 matching bases. There are 15 residues in the CDR3. V lost 5 bases and J lost 2, with 16 bases in between. The germline CDR1 and CDR2 sequences are MDHEN and SYDVKM. In DNA form, the CDR3 reads TGTGCCAGCAGTCTCCCCGGAGCGACTACCTACGAGCAGTACTTC. The encoded protein is CASSLPGATTYEQYF.

The chain's CDR3 is CASSENYGYTF. The CDR3 nucleotides read TGCGCCAGCAGTGAAAACTATGGCTACACCTTC. This sequence joins TRBV10-1 and TRBJ1-2; D not certain. V was clipped by 3 bases and J by 2 bases, with 1 base between them. The V gene's germline CDR1 is WNHNN and CDR2 SYGVQD (reference sequence). This CDR3 spans 11 amino acids.

This clone was found once. V is TRBV14 and J is TRBJ2-7; TRBD1 matches at 9 bases. The germline V gene has CDR1 SGHDN and CDR2 FVKESK. The length of the CDR3 is 15 residues. J lost 3 bases, V lost 1 base, and 4 bases had no gene match. CDR3 protein: CASSQATGGGYEQYF. As DNA, the CDR3 is TGTGCCAGCAGCCAAGCGACAGGGGGAGGCTACGAGCAGTACTTC.

The chain carries TRBV18 and TRBJ2-5, with D perhaps TRBD2 (6 bases). The length of the CDR3 is 16 residues. The V and J ends lost 0 bases and 4 bases respectively, with 15 bases between them. Looked up from germline, CDR1 is KGHSH and CDR2 is LQKENI. This chain's CDR3 is CASSPPPSEYRETQYF. The DNA for the CDR3 is TGTGCCAGCTCACCACCCCCTAGCGAGTATAGAGAGACCCAGTACTTC.

The CDR3 is CASSTGTGRNQPQHF. The DNA of the CDR3 is TGTGCCTCCTCCACGGGAACTGGTCGCAATCAGCCCCAGCATTTT. The chain has TRBV30 and TRBJ1-5; no firm D call. CDR3 length: 15 residues. Germline assignment: CDR1 GTSNPN and CDR2 SVGIG (reference sequence). With 7 bases removed from V and 2 bases from J, the gap between germline ends came to 18 bases.

The rearrangement uses TRBV4-3 and TRBJ2-7, with 10 bases aligning to TRBD1. The germline gives CDR1 LGHNA, CDR2 YSLEER. The junction had 8 bases not matched to a gene; V was cut back by 2 bases and J by 4 bases. The CDR3 is 16 amino acids. The CDR3 here is CASSQSGQGGRYEQYF. CDR3 DNA sequence: TGCGCCAGCAGCCAATCAGGACAGGGGGGTAGATACGAGCAGTACTTC.

V and J are TRBV2 and TRBJ2-2; unclear D gene. The CDR3 spans 15 residues. CDR1 SNHLY and CDR2 FYNNEI come from the germline V gene. Trimming took 0 bases from V and 5 from J, leaving 10 bases between them. This chain's CDR3 is CASSEAPTTTGELFF. The DNA for the CDR3 is TGTGCCAGCAGTGAAGCGCCAACTACTACCGGGGAGCTGTTTTTT. The full variable domain, completed using reference TRBV2 and TRBJ2-2, is EPEVTQTPSHQVTQMGQEVILRCVPISNHLYFYWYRQILGQKVEFLVSFYNNEISEKSEIFDDQFSVERPDGSNFTLKIRSTKLEDSAMYFCASSEAPTTTGELFFGEGSRLTVL.

The chain joins TRBV23-1 to TRBJ1-5; D unclear. TRBV23-1 is treated as an ORF (open reading frame) with a function not yet certain. The CDR3 extends over 18 amino acids. Trimming removed 7 bases from V and 0 bases from J, with 22 bases in between. The CDR3 coding sequence is TGCGCCAGCACAAAACCCCCACAGAGATCATCTAGCAATCAGCCCCAGCATTTT. It yields the protein CASTKPPQRSSSNQPQHF.

The rearrangement links TRBV28 to TRBJ1-2; D is uncertain. The CDR3 is 14 amino acids. Germline loops: CDR1 MDHEN, CDR2 SYDVKM. V dropped 8 bases and J dropped 8 bases, with 21 bases sitting between them. The CDR3 reads CASSTTTNRIGYTF. CDR3 bases: TGTGCCAGCTCCACGACAACGAATCGTATCGGCTACACCTTC.

The chain couples TRBV19 to TRBJ2-7, with D perhaps matching TRBD2 (6 bases). Germline CDR1 and CDR2: LNHDA and SQIVND (reference sequence). Trimming stripped 4 bases from V and 7 bases from J, with 8 bases between. The CDR3 runs to 11 residues. This chain's CDR3 is CASSSGVEQYF. The CDR3 coding sequence is TGTGCCAGTAGTAGCGGGGTGGAGCAGTACTTC.

This clone was seen a handful of times. The rearrangement links TRBV5-5 to TRBJ1-1, with D uncertain. CDR1 and CDR2 (germline): SGHKS, YYEKEE (reference sequence). V lost 0 bases, J lost 7 bases, and 10 bases lay in between. The CDR3 is 13 residues long. DNA of the CDR3: TGTGCCAGCAGCTTGGTGGGCGGGGTTGAAGCTTTCTTT. Translating gives CASSLVGGVEAFF. Together with reference TRBV5-5 and TRBJ1-1, the CDR3 gives the full variable domain: DAGVTQSPTHLIKTRGQQVTLRCSPISGHKSVSWYQQVLGQGPQFIFQYYEKEERGRGNFPDRFSARQFPNYSSELNVNALLLGDSALYLCASSLVGGVEAFFGQGTRLTVV.

The chain combines TRBV6-6 with TRBJ1-1; D remains ambiguous. This CDR3 region has 15 residues. Per the germline V gene, CDR1 is MNHNY and CDR2 is SVGAGI (reference sequence). Trimming left V 0 bases short and J 0 bases short, with 8 bases between. CDR3 amino acids: CASSYSGRLNTEAFF. The CDR3 DNA follows: TGTGCCAGCAGTTACTCCGGCAGGTTGAACACTGAAGCTTTCTTT.